The 21 T cell receptor beta chains below come from one sample, sequenced in a study of T cell changes during pregnancy in multiple sclerosis. The data were produced by immunoSEQ multiplex PCR, yet TCRdb's version contains in-frame clones alone and is incomplete. Here the sample spans some 130,000 clones, roughly 95% being singletons. Sequenced here: peripheral blood, sampled after pregnancy. These receptor sequences come from a female donor with multiple sclerosis, enrolled in a pregnancy study.

In DNA form, the CDR3 reads TGTGCCTGGAGCGGTAGCGGCCTGTCTTACGAGCAGTACTTC. This translates into CAWSGSGLSYEQYF. This rearrangement joins TRBV30 to TRBJ2-7, with a weak D call TRBD2 (6 bases). V was clipped by 3 bases and J by 4 bases, with 16 bases between them. Germline V gene data show CDR1 as GTSNPN and CDR2 as SVGIG (reference sequence). The CDR3 is made up of 14 amino acids.

The chain combines TRBV19 with TRBJ2-7; D is unresolved. The CDR3 sequence is 16 residues long. Germline V gives CDR1 LNHDA, CDR2 SQIVND (reference sequence). Between the trimmed V and J ends, which lost 0 bases and 0 bases, there was a span of 12 bases. Here the CDR3 reads CASSIDQNNPSYEQYF. The CDR3 DNA sequence: TGTGCCAGTAGTATAGATCAGAACAACCCCTCCTACGAGCAGTACTTC.

This clone was counted a single time. The genes are TRBV28 and TRBJ2-7; possibly TRBD2 for D (5 bases). The CDR3 sequence is 14 residues long. The V and J ends lost 5 bases and 2 bases respectively, with 13 bases between them. From germline, CDR1 is MDHEN and CDR2 SYDVKM. The CDR3 DNA reads TGTGCCAGCAGTCCACGGGGTTTGACCTACGAGCAGTACTTC. It specifies CASSPRGLTYEQYF.

The V and J genes are TRBV5-4 and TRBJ1-3; 7 nucleotides align to TRBD1. CDR3 length equals 15 residues. V trimming: 3 bases; J trimming: 4 bases; junction bases outside the gene matches: 7. The V gene's germline CDR1 is SGHNT and CDR2 YYREEE (reference sequence). In nucleotides, the CDR3 is TGTGCCAGCAGCTCGAGAGGGGGCGCCGGAAACACCATATATTTT. Protein: CASSSRGGAGNTIYF.

The chain carries TRBV5-4 and TRBJ2-1, with 8 bases matching TRBD2. The CDR3 is 17 amino acids. Trimming took 3 bases from V and 0 from J; bases not matched to a gene: 8. Per germline, CDR1 SGHNT and CDR2 YYREEE (reference sequence). The DNA of the CDR3 is TGTGCCAGCAGCTACTTATTGAGCGGGAGCTCCTACAATGAGCAGTTCTTC. The encoded protein is CASSYLLSGSSYNEQFF.

This clone was counted a few times. The chain is built from TRBV7-9 and TRBJ1-1; 7 bases fit TRBD1. With V trimmed by 4 bases and J by 10 bases, 3 bases remained unmatched. From germline, CDR1 is SEHNR and CDR2 FQNEAQ (reference sequence). The CDR3 runs 11 residues. The CDR3: CASSSGQVAFF. As DNA, the CDR3 is TGTGCCAGCAGCTCCGGACAGGTAGCTTTCTTT.

The chain couples TRBV5-6 to TRBJ2-1, with D possibly TRBD2 on 5 matching bases. CDR3 length: 13 residues. The germline CDR1 and CDR2 sequences are SGHDT and YYEEEE. Trimming stripped 0 bases from V and 13 bases from J, with 14 bases between. CDR3 amino acids: CASSLAGPPGQFF. DNA of the CDR3: TGTGCCAGCAGCTTGGCCGGGCCCCCGGGACAGTTCTTC.

This chain uses TRBV7-8 with TRBJ2-7; TRBD2 matches at 7 bases. The germline V gene has CDR1 SGHVS and CDR2 FQNEAQ. This CDR3 contains 14 residues. V lost 5 bases, J lost 6 bases, and 10 bases stayed unmatched. CDR3 DNA sequence: TGTGCCAGCAGCACGGGGACTACCCCCGGCGAGCAGTACTTC. Translation: CASSTGTTPGEQYF.

The J gene is TRBJ2-5, the V gene TRBV27, with 8 bases aligning to TRBD2. This CDR3 contains 19 residues. Germline V gives CDR1 MNHEY, CDR2 SMNVEV (reference sequence). The V gene end was trimmed by 3 bases and the J gene end by 4 bases; junction bases not matched to a gene: 19. CDR3 in DNA: TGTGCCAGCAGTTTCCCCAATACTAGCGGAGGGCCCTCTGGAGAGACCCAGTACTTC. This translates into CASSFPNTSGGPSGETQYF.

The chain joins TRBV2 to TRBJ2-7; unclear D gene. Germline V lookup: CDR1 SNHLY, CDR2 FYNNEI. This CDR3 comprises 11 residues. V lost 5 bases, J lost 4 bases, and 6 bases lay in between. The CDR3 DNA sequence: TGTGCCAGCAGTATTCTTTACGAGCAGTACTTC. This gives the protein CASSILYEQYF.

This chain uses TRBV9 with TRBJ2-2; D is possibly TRBD1 (6 bases). The ends were cut back, 3 bases at V and 0 bases at J, with 15 bases in the middle. The CDR3 spans 17 residues. Germline V CDR1 and CDR2: SGDLS, YYNGEE. CDR3 in DNA: TGTGCCAGCAGCGGCTCCCTTGGGGGCGCGAACACCGGGGAGCTGTTTTTT. This codes for CASSGSLGGANTGELFF.

The chain has TRBV6-4 and TRBJ1-5; D perhaps matches TRBD1 (5 bases). The CDR3 runs to 14 residues. The V end was cut by 4 bases, the J end by 4 bases, with 11 bases between. The germline V gene has CDR1 MRHNA and CDR2 SNTAGT. The chain's CDR3 is CASSGGDRNQPQHF. CDR3 in DNA: TGTGCCAGCAGTGGGGGGGACCGGAATCAGCCCCAGCATTTT.

The chain is built from TRBV9 and TRBJ2-7, with 8 nucleotides matching TRBD1. The V gene end was trimmed by 0 bases and the J gene end by 2 bases; junction bases not matched to a gene: 4. The CDR3 runs 15 residues. Germline V gene sequence: CDR1 SGDLS, CDR2 YYNGEE. CDR3 in amino acids: CASSVDRGTPYEQYF. CDR3 nucleotide sequence: TGTGCCAGCAGCGTAGACAGGGGGACACCCTACGAGCAGTACTTC.

This chain connects TRBV6-1 to TRBJ2-4, with D possibly being TRBD2 (7 bases). Germline V gene sequence: CDR1 MNHNS, CDR2 SASEGT. Trimming removed 8 bases at V and 7 bases at J, with 18 bases between. The CDR3 extends over 14 amino acids. The CDR3 reads CASFRGGEVNIQYF. CDR3 coding DNA: TGTGCCAGCTTTAGGGGGGGAGAGGTGAACATTCAGTACTTC.

V and J are TRBV2 and TRBJ2-7; TRBD1 agrees at 8 bases. V lost 6 bases and J lost 5; bases outside the gene matches: 18. The CDR3 contains 17 residues. In germline, CDR1 is SNHLY, CDR2 FYNNEI. CDR3 region: CASRRGDTGTGRNEQYF. The CDR3 bases are TGTGCCAGCAGAAGGGGGGATACGGGGACAGGTCGCAACGAGCAGTACTTC.

The rearrangement links TRBV19 to TRBJ2-2; 8 bases are a match to TRBD1. Germline V gene lookup returns CDR1 LNHDA and CDR2 SQIVND (reference sequence). The J segment lost 0 bases and the V segment lost 9 bases, leaving 9 bases of the junction unmatched. CDR3 size: 16 residues. This chain's CDR3 is CASRDRRQTNTGELFF. DNA for the CDR3: TGTGCCAGCCGGGACAGGCGCCAGACGAACACCGGGGAGCTGTTTTTT. Looking up the rest from reference TRBV19 and TRBJ2-2 gives the full variable domain: DGGITQSPKYLFRKEGQNVTLSCEQNLNHDAMYWYRQDPGQGLRLIYYSQIVNDFQKGDIAEGYSVSREKKESFPLTVTSAQKNPTAFYLCASRDRRQTNTGELFFGEGSRLTVL.

This clone has only one observation. The rearrangement uses TRBV5-6 and TRBJ2-1; the D is unclear. This CDR3 is built from 17 residues. V lost 0 bases, J lost 0 bases, and 13 bases lay in between. Germline V gene data show CDR1 as SGHDT and CDR2 as YYEEEE. The CDR3 loop is CASSLAEARSSYNEQFF. As DNA, the CDR3 is TGTGCCAGCAGCTTGGCCGAGGCACGGAGCTCCTACAATGAGCAGTTCTTC.

The CDR3 DNA reads TGCGCCAGCAGCCGTTCCGGGACAGGGGCCGTCGGGGAGCTGTTTTTT. Translated: CASSRSGTGAVGELFF. The chain has TRBV4-3 and TRBJ2-2, with TRBD1 identical over 10 bases. This CDR3 has 16 amino acids. In germline, CDR1 is LGHNA, CDR2 YSLEER. After removal of 4 bases from V and 7 bases from J, the junction contained 9 bases not matched to a gene.

J is TRBJ2-5 and V is TRBV5-1, with no clear D. The CDR3 sequence is 13 residues long. Deletions cut 4 bases from V and 2 bases from J, with 9 bases between. Germline V gene sequence: CDR1 SGHRS, CDR2 YFSETQ. The chain's CDR3 is CASSVAGQETQYF. The CDR3 DNA reads TGCGCCAGCAGCGTGGCAGGTCAAGAGACCCAGTACTTC.

V gene TRBV29-1 combines with J gene TRBJ1-5; TRBD1 matches at 8 bases. The germline CDR1 and CDR2 sequences are SQVTM and ANQGSEA. V lost 7 bases, J lost 7 bases, and 9 bases stayed unmatched. The CDR3 runs to 13 residues. CDR3 DNA sequence: TGCAGCGCTAAGGCAGGGGGCGGACAGCCCCAGCATTTT. It encodes CSAKAGGGQPQHF.

The chain joins TRBV10-2 to TRBJ2-5, with 8 bases fitting TRBD2. Germline assignment: CDR1 WSHSY and CDR2 SAAADI. The CDR3 is made up of 14 amino acids. V trimming: 3 bases; J trimming: 5 bases; junction bases outside the gene matches: 5. CDR3 protein: CASSDHRTSETQYF. As DNA, the CDR3 is TGCGCCAGCAGTGATCATAGGACTAGCGAGACCCAGTACTTC.